A single sample gave rise to the 3 T cell receptor beta chains below, sequenced in a study of shared clonotypes between healthy human individuals. Clones were sequenced by immunoSEQ multiplex PCR, and TCRdb holds only the in-frame ones, with some missing. Of hundreds of thousands of clones in the sample, roughly four fifths were seen once. The material sequenced was PBMCs. The receptors shown here come from a woman aged 40 to 50 in good health. Some clones in this sample may be carry-over from other donors' samples.

Comment on this clone: The same CDR3 arises from other DNA sequences in this sample as well. The chain couples TRBV7-9 to TRBJ1-2, with D possibly being TRBD1 (5 bases). V gave up 5 bases and J gave up 11 bases, with 21 bases separating them. There are 14 residues in the CDR3. The germline V gene has CDR1 SEHNR and CDR2 FQNEAQ (reference sequence). Written as DNA, the CDR3 is TGTGCCAGCAGCCCCCCGGGGTTCGGGGACGGTTACACCTTC. This codes for CASSPPGFGDGYTF.

The gene calls are TRBV30 and TRBJ2-1, with D perhaps matching TRBD1 or TRBD2 (5 bases each). CDR3 length: 14 residues. Germline CDR1 and CDR2: GTSNPN and SVGIG (reference sequence). The V end was cut by 8 bases, the J end by 5 bases, with 19 bases between. The DNA of the CDR3 is TGTGCCAGGACCGAGGGGTTAAGTAACAATGAGCAGTTCTTC. Its protein is CARTEGLSNNEQFF.

This rearrangement joins TRBV5-6 to TRBJ1-2; D not resolved. CDR3 length: 15 residues. CDR1 and CDR2 (germline): SGHDT, YYEEEE. With 4 bases removed from V and 3 bases from J, the gap between germline ends came to 16 bases. The CDR3 here is CASSDLVREYYGYTF. For the CDR3, the DNA is TGTGCCAGCAGCGACTTGGTCCGGGAGTACTATGGCTACACCTTC.